The subject of this entry is one T cell receptor (beta chain). Its antigen is still unknown. The collection from each donor was one heparinised blood draw averaging roughly 100 mL. CD4+ cells of the naive, central memory, regulatory and stem cell-like memory types were sorted via CD45RO/CCR7/CD25/CD127/CD95/CD27. The germline gives CDR1 KGHSH, CDR2 LQKENI. V was clipped by 3 bases and J by 3 bases, with 18 bases between them. This CDR3 has 16 residues. These data belong to a study of beta chain features in type 1 diabetes. Findings and caveats of the study: Patients' naive, central memory and regulatory TCRB repertoires appeared more alike than those of healthy donors. There were fewer insertions and more deletions at the VDJ junctions of type 1 diabetes patients. Type 1 diabetes patients had moderately but significantly shorter TCRB CDR3s in all four CD4+ subsets.

cDNA synthesis used the whole RNA isolate, giving expressed TCRB sequences. The method was immunoSEQ multiplex PCR; TCRdb's version includes in-frame clones alone and lacks a portion of them. Here the sample spans some 330,000 clones, roughly 12% being singletons. This chain joins TRBV18 and TRBJ2-7; tentative D call: TRBD1 (6 bases). The source material was naive CD4+ T cells from blood. This sequence was found in a woman younger than 30 with type 1 diabetes. CDR3 coding DNA: TGTGCCAGCTCACCGGGAAGGACAGCGGCTGGCTACGAGCAGTACTTC. Translated: CASSPGRTAAGYEQYF.